This TCR beta chain came from a study of CD8 T cells in Susac syndrome. On the study more broadly: There were about 6 sequenced Susac syndrome patients with active disease and roughly 8 in remission. When their blood was taken, patients with Susac syndrome were therapy-naive, taking corticosteroids, or taking intravenous immunoglobulin alone.

This CDR3 is 15 amino acids long. Germline assignment: CDR1 MNHNS and CDR2 SASEGT. Trimming removed 4 bases at V and 0 bases at J, with 9 bases between. The RNA, roughly 0.5 to 1 ug, was put through reverse transcription using random hexamers. TCRdb analysed the immunoSEQ multiplex PCR reads with MiXCR anew, one entry per CDR3 protein. The repertoire includes fewer than 200,000 distinct CDR3 sequences, 90% to 95% of them detected once, and about 0.1% sits in the top ten. The genes are TRBV6-1 and TRBJ2-2, with a tentative D call TRBD1 (5 bases). Sequencing used CD4+ T cells from PBMCs. This receptor was identified in a human donor with Susac syndrome. The DNA for the CDR3 is TGTGCCAGCAGTGGACCAGGGACGAACACCGGGGAGCTGTTTTTT. Residues: CASSGPGTNTGELFF.